This is a list of T cell receptor beta chains from one sample in a study of cytomegalovirus exposure and HLA in healthy donors. Clones were sequenced by immunoSEQ multiplex PCR, and TCRdb holds only the in-frame ones, with some missing. The sample records under 150,000 clones, about three quarters being singletons. The material sequenced was PBMCs. These receptors originate from a woman aged 25 to 39 in good health and CMV-seropositive. The CDR3 runs from the conserved cysteine through the conserved F or W. Each record gives: D gene, V gene, J gene, clone size, CDR3 protein, CDR3 DNA. D genes are given only for firm matches. Clone size is not always given. Where it is, it says once, few, many or a class for expanded clones.

d_gene: TRBD2
v_gene: TRBV11-2
j_gene: TRBJ2-2
abundance: NA
CDR3aa: CASSRGLAATGELFF
CDR3nt: TGTGCCAGCAGCCGGGGACTAGCGGCCACCGGGGAGCTGTTTTTT

d_gene: NA
v_gene: TRBV30
j_gene: TRBJ1-2
abundance: once
CDR3aa: CAWSGGPQNYGYTF
CDR3nt: TGTGCCTGGAGTGGTGGGCCCCAAAACTATGGCTACACCTTC

d_gene: NA
v_gene: TRBV5-1
j_gene: TRBJ2-3
abundance: NA
CDR3aa: CASSLISGVSTDTQYF
CDR3nt: TGCGCCAGCAGCTTGATTAGCGGAGTCAGCACAGATACGCAGTATTTT

d_gene: NA
v_gene: TRBV29-1
j_gene: TRBJ1-3
abundance: NA
CDR3aa: CSVVGGTNFEGNTIYF
CDR3nt: TGCAGCGTTGTCGGGGGGACCAATTTCGAAGGAAACACCATATATTTT

d_gene: NA
v_gene: TRBV6-6
j_gene: TRBJ2-2
abundance: NA
CDR3aa: CASRASEGSNTGELFF
CDR3nt: TGTGCCAGCAGGGCTTCGGAGGGGTCGAACACCGGGGAGCTGTTTTTT

d_gene: TRBD2
v_gene: TRBV5-1
j_gene: TRBJ2-1
abundance: NA
CDR3aa: CASSTWTSGGYNEQFF
CDR3nt: TGCGCCAGCAGCACCTGGACTAGCGGGGGGTACAATGAGCAGTTCTTC

d_gene: TRBD2
v_gene: TRBV19
j_gene: TRBJ2-1
abundance: NA
CDR3aa: CASSIVSGGNEQFF
CDR3nt: TGTGCCAGTAGTATAGTCAGCGGGGGGAATGAGCAGTTCTTC

d_gene: TRBD1
v_gene: TRBV9
j_gene: TRBJ1-3
abundance: NA
CDR3aa: CASSPRTGSENTIYF
CDR3nt: TGTGCCAGCAGCCCCCGGACAGGGTCGGAAAACACCATATATTTT

d_gene: TRBD1
v_gene: TRBV27
j_gene: TRBJ1-5
abundance: NA
CDR3aa: CASRRTGGNQPQHF
CDR3nt: TGTGCCAGCAGACGGACAGGGGGCAATCAGCCCCAGCATTTT

d_gene: TRBD1
v_gene: TRBV13
j_gene: TRBJ2-1
abundance: NA
CDR3aa: CASSFMGTGKYNEQFF
CDR3nt: TGTGCCAGCAGCTTTATGGGGACAGGGAAATACAATGAGCAGTTCTTC

d_gene: TRBD1
v_gene: TRBV6-1
j_gene: TRBJ2-5
abundance: NA
CDR3aa: CASSEVRGPGGLQETQYF
CDR3nt: TGTGCCAGCAGTGAAGTTCGGGGGCCAGGGGGCCTTCAAGAGACCCAGTACTTC

d_gene: NA
v_gene: TRBV28
j_gene: TRBJ2-5
abundance: once
CDR3aa: CASSSPGTQYF
CDR3nt: TGTGCCAGCAGCTCGCCGGGGACCCAGTACTTC

d_gene: TRBD2
v_gene: TRBV4-2
j_gene: TRBJ2-5
abundance: NA
CDR3aa: CASSQMGGGGAGETQYF
CDR3nt: TGTGCCAGCAGCCAAATGGGTGGCGGGGGGGCTGGAGAGACCCAGTACTTC

d_gene: NA
v_gene: TRBV6-6
j_gene: TRBJ1-1
abundance: NA
CDR3aa: CASNDGSIHTEAFF
CDR3nt: TGTGCCAGCAACGATGGGAGCATTCACACTGAAGCTTTCTTT

d_gene: TRBD1
v_gene: TRBV2
j_gene: TRBJ1-2
abundance: NA
CDR3aa: CASRGTGSPLEGYTF
CDR3nt: TGTGCCAGCAGAGGGACAGGGTCACCCTTGGAGGGCTACACCTTC

d_gene: TRBD2
v_gene: TRBV7-9
j_gene: TRBJ2-1
abundance: few
CDR3aa: CASSPGTSRWDEQFF
CDR3nt: TGTGCCAGCAGCCCCGGGACTAGCAGGTGGGATGAGCAGTTCTTC

d_gene: NA
v_gene: TRBV20-1
j_gene: TRBJ2-5
abundance: NA
CDR3aa: CTVPFTQYF
CDR3nt: TGCACAGTACCATTTACCCAGTACTTC

d_gene: TRBD1
v_gene: TRBV19
j_gene: TRBJ1-2
abundance: few
CDR3aa: CASSPGTVYGYTF
CDR3nt: TGTGCCAGTAGTCCCGGGACAGTCTATGGCTACACCTTC

d_gene: TRBD1
v_gene: TRBV7-9
j_gene: TRBJ2-3
abundance: NA
CDR3aa: CASSSKKTGSTDTQYF
CDR3nt: TGTGCCAGCAGCTCGAAAAAGACAGGGAGCACAGATACGCAGTATTTT